A selection of T cell receptor beta chains follows, all from one sample in a study of blood T cell repertoires in COVID-19. Using immunoSEQ multiplex PCR, the repertoire was profiled, and TCRdb retains in-frame clones only, with some absent. The sample has tens of thousands of clones; around 86% are singletons. Specimen: peripheral blood. The receptors were sampled from a man aged 80 or over with acute or convalescent COVID-19. Both conserved end residues are part of each CDR3. The order of the fields is J gene, CDR3 length, clone size, D gene, V gene, CDR3 protein, CDR3 DNA. D genes are given only for firm matches. Some rows mark clone size as missing; the rest say once, few, many or name a class of expanded clone.

J: TRBJ1-1; length: 14; size: .; D: TRBD1; V: TRBV27; CDR3: CASSLDRVGTEAFF; DNA: TGTGCCAGCAGTCTGGACAGGGTAGGTACTGAAGCTTTCTTT
J: TRBJ2-3; length: 16; size: .; D: TRBD2; V: TRBV5-5; CDR3: CASSPREASSTDTQYF; DNA: TGTGCCAGCAGCCCCCGGGAGGCCTCTAGCACAGATACGCAGTATTTT
J: TRBJ2-3; length: 13; size: .; D: .; V: TRBV30; CDR3: CAWRVRSTDTQYF; DNA: TGTGCCTGGAGGGTGAGGAGCACAGATACGCAGTATTTT
J: TRBJ2-7; length: 15; size: .; D: TRBD2; V: TRBV7-8; CDR3: CASSSPISGTYEQYF; DNA: TGTGCCAGCAGCTCTCCGATTAGCGGGACCTACGAGCAGTACTTC
J: TRBJ2-1; length: 14; size: .; D: .; V: TRBV5-1; CDR3: CASSFGQLYNEQFF; DNA: TGCGCCAGCAGCTTTGGACAGCTTTACAATGAGCAGTTCTTC
J: TRBJ1-3; length: 15; size: .; D: TRBD1; V: TRBV2; CDR3: CASTGQAPSGNTIYF; DNA: TGTGCCAGCACCGGACAGGCACCCTCTGGAAACACCATATATTTT
J: TRBJ1-4; length: 14; size: .; D: TRBD1; V: TRBV2; CDR3: CASSRQGPYEKLFF; DNA: TGTGCCAGCAGCCGACAGGGGCCCTACGAAAAACTGTTTTTT
J: TRBJ2-7; length: 15; size: .; D: .; V: TRBV9; CDR3: CASSVGQATSYEQYF; DNA: TGTGCCAGCAGCGTAGGTCAGGCGACCTCCTACGAGCAGTACTTC
J: TRBJ1-1; length: 12; size: .; D: .; V: TRBV24-1; CDR3: CATSEGGREAFF; DNA: TGTGCCACCAGTGAAGGAGGCCGTGAAGCTTTCTTT
J: TRBJ2-7; length: 16; size: few; D: TRBD2; V: TRBV27; CDR3: CASSYYGAGADNEQYF; DNA: TGTGCCAGCAGTTATTACGGTGCGGGAGCCGATAACGAGCAGTACTTC
J: TRBJ2-5; length: 17; size: .; D: TRBD2; V: TRBV19; CDR3: CASSALGASGSGETQYF; DNA: TGTGCCAGTAGTGCGCTGGGGGCTAGCGGGAGCGGTGAGACCCAGTACTTC
J: TRBJ1-6; length: 14; size: .; D: .; V: TRBV19; CDR3: CASSPDLTRSPLHF; DNA: TGTGCCAGTAGTCCGGACTTGACGCGTTCACCCCTCCACTTT
J: TRBJ2-3; length: 18; size: .; D: TRBD2; V: TRBV5-6; CDR3: CASSSGLAGGFITDTQYF; DNA: TGTGCCAGCAGCTCGGGACTAGCGGGAGGGTTTATCACAGATACGCAGTATTTT
J: TRBJ1-2; length: 13; size: .; D: TRBD1; V: TRBV7-9; CDR3: CASSPRDRDGYTF; DNA: TGTGCCAGCAGCCCCCGGGACAGGGATGGCTACACCTTC
J: TRBJ1-1; length: 15; size: .; D: .; V: TRBV6-5; CDR3: CASSLGGGLGTEAFF; DNA: TGTGCCAGCAGTCTCGGGGGGGGCTTGGGCACTGAAGCTTTCTTT
J: TRBJ1-1; length: 15; size: .; D: TRBD1; V: TRBV7-6; CDR3: CASSLPQGPGTEAFF; DNA: TGTGCCAGCAGCCTCCCACAGGGGCCGGGGACTGAAGCTTTCTTT
J: TRBJ1-3; length: 15; size: .; D: TRBD1; V: TRBV2; CDR3: CASSSQGAAGNTIYF; DNA: TGTGCCAGCAGTTCACAGGGGGCGGCGGGAAACACCATATATTTT
J: TRBJ1-2; length: 15; size: .; D: TRBD1; V: TRBV5-1; CDR3: CASSAGTGGGYGYTF; DNA: TGCGCCAGCAGCGCCGGGACAGGGGGAGGCTATGGCTACACCTTC
J: TRBJ1-2; length: 14; size: .; D: .; V: TRBV21-1; CDR3: CASSSGTGVHGYTF; DNA: TGTGCCAGCAGCTCCGGGACAGGGGTTCATGGCTACACCTTC
J: TRBJ2-2; length: 12; size: .; D: .; V: TRBV11-2; CDR3: CASSLTGGELFF; DNA: TGTGCCAGCAGCTTAACGGGGGGGGAGCTGTTTTTT
J: TRBJ2-3; length: 17; size: .; D: TRBD2; V: TRBV7-2; CDR3: CASSEWTSGRRTDTQYF; DNA: TGTGCCAGCAGCGAGTGGACTAGCGGTAGGAGAACAGATACGCAGTATTTT
J: TRBJ2-4; length: 18; size: .; D: .; V: TRBV18; CDR3: CASSPGRTEIVAKNIQYF; DNA: TGTGCCAGCTCACCGGGCCGGACAGAGATCGTAGCCAAAAACATTCAGTACTTC
J: TRBJ1-1; length: 14; size: .; D: TRBD1; V: TRBV6-5; CDR3: CASSSMTGDTEAFF; DNA: TGTGCCAGCAGTTCGATGACAGGGGACACTGAAGCTTTCTTT
J: TRBJ2-4; length: 15; size: .; D: .; V: TRBV4-3; CDR3: CASSQDSGTGNIQYF; DNA: TGCGCCAGCAGCCAAGATAGCGGGACAGGGAACATTCAGTACTTC
J: TRBJ2-5; length: 19; size: .; D: .; V: TRBV6-2/TRBV6-3; CDR3: CASSYLYYHAGKDSETQYF; DNA: TGTGCCAGCAGTTACCTCTACTATCATGCCGGGAAGGACTCAGAGACCCAGTACTTC
J: TRBJ2-3; length: 18; size: once; D: TRBD1; V: TRBV19; CDR3: CASSIGRGRTGLTDTQYF; DNA: TGTGCCAGTAGTATAGGAAGAGGCAGGACAGGGCTAACAGATACGCAGTATTTT
J: TRBJ2-6; length: 15; size: .; D: .; V: TRBV9; CDR3: CASRPTGSGANVLTF; DNA: TGTGCCAGCAGGCCTACAGGGTCAGGGGCCAACGTCCTGACTTTC
J: TRBJ1-4; length: 14; size: .; D: TRBD1; V: TRBV19; CDR3: CASSEHRGQAEVFF; DNA: TGTGCCAGTAGTGAGCACAGGGGCCAAGCAGAGGTGTTTTTT
J: TRBJ2-7; length: 14; size: .; D: .; V: TRBV5-4; CDR3: CASSLEQGAYEQYF; DNA: TGTGCCAGCAGCTTGGAACAGGGAGCCTACGAGCAGTACTTC
J: TRBJ1-2; length: 15; size: .; D: .; V: TRBV6-6; CDR3: CASSYSSGFSYGYTF; DNA: TGTGCCAGCAGTTACTCTTCGGGATTCAGCTATGGCTACACCTTC
J: TRBJ1-2; length: 15; size: .; D: .; V: TRBV4-1; CDR3: CASSRVTDSSEGYTF; DNA: TGCGCCAGCAGCCGAGTTACCGACAGCTCCGAGGGCTACACCTTC
J: TRBJ1-5; length: 15; size: few; D: TRBD1; V: TRBV27; CDR3: CASSGQGLSNQPQHF; DNA: TGTGCCAGCAGTGGACAGGGATTAAGCAATCAGCCCCAGCATTTT
J: TRBJ1-6; length: 15; size: .; D: TRBD1; V: TRBV6-5; CDR3: CASRGGTGVNSPLHF; DNA: TGTGCCAGCAGAGGCGGGACAGGGGTTAATTCACCCCTCCACTTT
J: TRBJ2-1; length: 16; size: .; D: TRBD2; V: TRBV9; CDR3: CASSVARLAVYNEQFF; DNA: TGTGCCAGCAGCGTAGCCCGGCTAGCGGTCTACAATGAGCAGTTCTTC
J: TRBJ1-2; length: 13; size: .; D: .; V: TRBV3-1/TRBV3-2; CDR3: CASSQDGRGGYTF; DNA: TGTGCCAGCAGCCAAGATGGGAGGGGTGGCTACACCTTC
J: TRBJ2-2; length: 12; size: once; D: .; V: TRBV3-1/TRBV3-2; CDR3: CASSPHSGELFF; DNA: TGTGCCAGCAGCCCCCACAGCGGGGAGCTGTTTTTT
J: TRBJ1-5; length: 15; size: .; D: TRBD1; V: TRBV7-8; CDR3: CASSLGQGRNQPQHF; DNA: TGTGCCAGCAGCTTAGGACAGGGGCGCAATCAGCCCCAGCATTTT
J: TRBJ2-4; length: 13; size: .; D: .; V: TRBV19; CDR3: CASSPPAKNIQYF; DNA: TGTGCCAGTAGTCCCCCGGCCAAAAACATTCAGTACTTC
J: TRBJ2-7; length: 15; size: once; D: TRBD2; V: TRBV19; CDR3: CASSIGTSGNYEQYF; DNA: TGTGCCAGTAGTATAGGGACTAGCGGGAACTACGAGCAGTACTTC
J: TRBJ2-2; length: 13; size: few; D: .; V: TRBV14; CDR3: CASSPGDTGELFF; DNA: TGTGCCAGCAGCCCCGGGGACACCGGGGAGCTGTTTTTT
J: TRBJ1-2; length: 15; size: .; D: TRBD1; V: TRBV3-1/TRBV3-2; CDR3: CASSPRTGANYGYTF; DNA: TGTGCCAGCAGCCCTAGGACAGGGGCTAACTATGGCTACACCTTC
J: TRBJ1-6; length: 15; size: .; D: .; V: TRBV18; CDR3: CASSARGRSNSPLHF; DNA: TGTGCCAGCTCGGCCAGGGGTCGGAGTAATTCACCCCTCCACTTT
J: TRBJ1-1; length: 16; size: .; D: TRBD1; V: TRBV5-1; CDR3: CASSFNTGTALTEAFF; DNA: TGCGCCAGCAGCTTTAATACCGGGACAGCACTCACTGAAGCTTTCTTT
J: TRBJ1-3; length: 17; size: once; D: .; V: TRBV18; CDR3: CASSPQLRTDSGNTIYF; DNA: TGTGCCAGCTCACCACAACTTCGGACAGACTCTGGAAACACCATATATTTT
J: TRBJ2-7; length: 15; size: few; D: TRBD2; V: TRBV11-2; CDR3: CASSLTSGSPYEQYF; DNA: TGTGCCAGCAGCTTAACTAGCGGGAGTCCCTACGAGCAGTACTTC
J: TRBJ2-7; length: 13; size: .; D: .; V: TRBV5-4; CDR3: CASSKSRVGEQYF; DNA: TGTGCCAGCAGCAAATCCAGGGTTGGAGAGCAGTACTTC
J: TRBJ1-5; length: 16; size: .; D: TRBD1; V: TRBV6-6; CDR3: CASIDRQGANNQPQHF; DNA: TGTGCCAGCATCGATCGACAGGGGGCAAACAATCAGCCCCAGCATTTT
J: TRBJ1-1; length: 13; size: .; D: TRBD1; V: TRBV19; CDR3: CASRGRLNTEAFF; DNA: TGTGCCAGCAGGGGGCGGTTAAACACTGAAGCTTTCTTT
J: TRBJ2-7; length: 14; size: few; D: TRBD2; V: TRBV6-5; CDR3: CASSKERGYYEQYF; DNA: TGTGCCAGCAGTAAGGAGCGGGGATATTACGAGCAGTACTTC
J: TRBJ1-6; length: 17; size: .; D: .; V: TRBV7-2; CDR3: CASSGGQYSSYNSPLHF; DNA: TGTGCCAGCAGCGGAGGACAGTACAGCTCCTATAATTCACCCCTCCACTTT
J: TRBJ1-4; length: 16; size: few; D: TRBD1; V: TRBV5-1; CDR3: CASSLFGTGGNEKLFF; DNA: TGCGCCAGCAGCTTGTTTGGGACAGGCGGTAATGAAAAACTGTTTTTT
J: TRBJ2-1; length: 14; size: .; D: TRBD1; V: TRBV24-1; CDR3: CATSESDRVGEQFF; DNA: TGTGCCACCAGTGAATCGGACAGGGTGGGTGAGCAGTTCTTC
J: TRBJ2-7; length: 14; size: .; D: .; V: TRBV9; CDR3: CASSPAGYGDEQYF; DNA: TGTGCCAGCAGCCCTGCCGGGTATGGCGACGAGCAGTACTTC
J: TRBJ1-4; length: 13; size: .; D: .; V: TRBV3-1/TRBV3-2; CDR3: CASQASGSEKLFF; DNA: TGTGCCAGCCAGGCGTCGGGGAGTGAAAAACTGTTTTTT